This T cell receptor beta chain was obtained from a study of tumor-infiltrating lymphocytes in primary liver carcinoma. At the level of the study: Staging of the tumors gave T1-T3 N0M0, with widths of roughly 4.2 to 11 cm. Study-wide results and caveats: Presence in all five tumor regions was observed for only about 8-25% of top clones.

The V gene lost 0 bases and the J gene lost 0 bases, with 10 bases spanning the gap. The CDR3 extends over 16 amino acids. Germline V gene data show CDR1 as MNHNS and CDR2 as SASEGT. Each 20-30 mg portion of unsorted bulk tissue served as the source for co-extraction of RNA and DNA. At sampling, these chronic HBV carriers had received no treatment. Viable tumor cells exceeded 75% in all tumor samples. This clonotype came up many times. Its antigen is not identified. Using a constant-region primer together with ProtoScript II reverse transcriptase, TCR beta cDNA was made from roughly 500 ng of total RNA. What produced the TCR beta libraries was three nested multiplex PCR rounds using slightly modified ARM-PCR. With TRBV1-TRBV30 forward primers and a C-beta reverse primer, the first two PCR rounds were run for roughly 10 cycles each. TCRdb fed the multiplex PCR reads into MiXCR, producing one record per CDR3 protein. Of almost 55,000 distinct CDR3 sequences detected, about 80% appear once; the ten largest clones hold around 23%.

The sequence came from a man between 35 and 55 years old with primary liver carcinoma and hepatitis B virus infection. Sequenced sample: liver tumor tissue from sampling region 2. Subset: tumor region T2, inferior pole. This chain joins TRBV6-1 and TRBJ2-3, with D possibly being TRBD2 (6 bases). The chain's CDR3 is CASSEAPSGSTDTQYF. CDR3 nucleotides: TGTGCCAGCAGTGAAGCTCCCAGCGGGAGCACAGATACGCAGTATTTT.